These 6 T cell receptor beta chains were sequenced from one sample in a study of shared clonotypes between healthy human individuals. Method: immunoSEQ multiplex PCR; TCRdb's copy keeps in-frame clones and lacks some. The sample lists approximately 1,000,000 clones; roughly 80% were seen once. Sequencing was carried out using memory CD4+ T cells from PBMCs. Subset meaning: CD45RA-negative fraction. Receptors were obtained from a young man in good health. Some clones in this sample may be carry-over from other donors' samples.

V and J are TRBV6-6 and TRBJ1-1; weak D call: TRBD1 (6 bases). There are 11 residues in the CDR3. In germline, CDR1 is MNHNY, CDR2 SVGAGI (reference sequence). The V and J ends lost 2 bases and 11 bases respectively, with 9 bases between them. CDR3 sequence reads: CASSYGQRAFF. The DNA for the CDR3 is TGTGCCAGCAGTTACGGACAGAGGGCTTTCTTT.

As for this clone: With a far larger clone one base away, a read error is the likely cause. In nucleotides, the CDR3 is TGCGCCAGCAGCCATGGATTATCGGGACTCCGGGCCGAGCAGTACTTC. It is translated as CASSHGLSGLRAEQYF. This rearrangement joins TRBV4-3 to TRBJ2-7; possible D gene TRBD2, 6 bases. Germline assignment: CDR1 LGHNA and CDR2 YSLEER. CDR3 length equals 16 residues. Trimming took 3 bases from V and 6 from J, leaving 21 bases between them.

This clone came up once. The CDR3 nucleotides read TGTGCCAGCAGTCCCCCGGGACAGGGAGGGGAGACCCAGTACTTC. It encodes CASSPPGQGGETQYF. The rearrangement links TRBV28 to TRBJ2-5, with 9 nucleotides matching TRBD1. Germline-derived CDR1 and CDR2 are MDHEN and SYDVKM. This CDR3 is 15 amino acids long. Losses at the gene ends were 5 bases for V and 5 bases for J; bases not matched to a gene: 9.

The chain uses TRBV2 and TRBJ1-1; D remains unclear. This CDR3 is 13 amino acids long. V lost 2 bases, J lost 7 bases, and 11 bases lay in between. Germline CDR1 and CDR2: SNHLY and FYNNEI. The DNA of the CDR3 is TGTGCCAGCAGTGAACGGTCTGTACTTGAAGCTTTCTTT. Translating it yields CASSERSVLEAFF.

A few counts support this clone. The chain combines TRBV27 with TRBJ2-1; 9 nucleotides line up with TRBD2. This CDR3 region has 17 residues. V gave up 2 bases and J gave up 6 bases; unmatched junction bases: 11. The germline gives CDR1 MNHEY, CDR2 SMNVEV (reference sequence). CDR3 DNA sequence: TGTGCCAGCAGTTTAACTAGCGGGTTGGGATGGGGCAATGAGCAGTTCTTC. This translates into CASSLTSGLGWGNEQFF.

J is TRBJ1-2 and V is TRBV20-1; D is unresolved. Germline lookup yields CDR1 DFQATT and CDR2 SNEGSKA (reference sequence). V lost 6 bases and J lost 2, with 7 bases in between. The CDR3 runs to 11 residues. The CDR3 sequence: CSADHNYGYTF. In nucleotides, the CDR3 is TGCAGTGCCGACCACAACTATGGCTACACCTTC.